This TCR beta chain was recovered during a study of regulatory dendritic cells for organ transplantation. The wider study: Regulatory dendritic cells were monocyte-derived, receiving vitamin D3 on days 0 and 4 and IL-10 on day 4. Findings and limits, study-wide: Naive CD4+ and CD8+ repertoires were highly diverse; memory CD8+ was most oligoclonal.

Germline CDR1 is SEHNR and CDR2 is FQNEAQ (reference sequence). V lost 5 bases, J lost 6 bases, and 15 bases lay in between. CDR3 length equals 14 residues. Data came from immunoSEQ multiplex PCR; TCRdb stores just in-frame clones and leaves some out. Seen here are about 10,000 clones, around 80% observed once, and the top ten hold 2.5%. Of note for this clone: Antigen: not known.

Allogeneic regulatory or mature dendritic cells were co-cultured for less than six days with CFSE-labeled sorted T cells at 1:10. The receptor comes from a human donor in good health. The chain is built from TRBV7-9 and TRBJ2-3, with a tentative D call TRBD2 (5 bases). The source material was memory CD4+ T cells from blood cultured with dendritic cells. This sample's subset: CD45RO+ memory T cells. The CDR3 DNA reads TGTGCCAGCAGCCCAGGACTTCCTTGGGATACGCAGTATTTT. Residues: CASSPGLPWDTQYF.